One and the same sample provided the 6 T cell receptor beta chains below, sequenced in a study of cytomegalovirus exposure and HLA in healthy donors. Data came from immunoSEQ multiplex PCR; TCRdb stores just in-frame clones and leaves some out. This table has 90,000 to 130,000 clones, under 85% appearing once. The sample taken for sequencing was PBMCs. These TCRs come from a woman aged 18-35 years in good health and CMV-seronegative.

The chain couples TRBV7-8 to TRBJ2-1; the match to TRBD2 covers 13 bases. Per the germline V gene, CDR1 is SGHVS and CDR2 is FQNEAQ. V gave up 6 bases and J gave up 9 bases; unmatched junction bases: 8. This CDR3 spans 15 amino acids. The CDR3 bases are TGTGCCAGCAGTGAACTAGCGGGGGGGCAGGGTGAGCAGTTCTTC. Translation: CASSELAGGQGEQFF.

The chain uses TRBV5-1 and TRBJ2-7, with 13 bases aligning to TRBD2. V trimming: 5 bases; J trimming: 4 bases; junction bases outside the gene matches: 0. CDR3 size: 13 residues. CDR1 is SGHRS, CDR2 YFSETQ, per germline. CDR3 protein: CASRTSGGYEQYF. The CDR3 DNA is TGCGCCAGCAGGACTAGCGGGGGGTACGAGCAGTACTTC.

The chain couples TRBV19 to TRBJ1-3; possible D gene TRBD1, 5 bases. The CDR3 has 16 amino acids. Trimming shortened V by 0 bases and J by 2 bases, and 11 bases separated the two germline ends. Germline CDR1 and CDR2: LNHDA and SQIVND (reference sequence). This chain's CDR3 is CASSIEGHHPGNTIYF. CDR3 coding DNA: TGTGCCAGTAGTATAGAAGGACACCACCCTGGAAACACCATATATTTT. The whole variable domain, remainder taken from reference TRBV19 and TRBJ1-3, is DGGITQSPKYLFRKEGQNVTLSCEQNLNHDAMYWYRQDPGQGLRLIYYSQIVNDFQKGDIAEGYSVSREKKESFPLTVTSAQKNPTAFYLCASSIEGHHPGNTIYFGEGSWLTVV.

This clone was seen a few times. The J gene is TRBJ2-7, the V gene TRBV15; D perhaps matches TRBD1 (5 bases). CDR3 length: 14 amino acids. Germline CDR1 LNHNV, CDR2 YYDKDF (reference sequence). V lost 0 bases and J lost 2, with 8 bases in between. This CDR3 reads CATSRDQGTYEQYF. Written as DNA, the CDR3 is TGTGCCACCAGCAGAGATCAGGGAACCTACGAGCAGTACTTC.

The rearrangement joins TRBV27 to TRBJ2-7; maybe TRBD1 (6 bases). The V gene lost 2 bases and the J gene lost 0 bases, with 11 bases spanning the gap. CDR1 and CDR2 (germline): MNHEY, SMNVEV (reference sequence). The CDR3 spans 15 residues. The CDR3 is CASSLRGLSSYEQYF. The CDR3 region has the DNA TGTGCCAGCAGTTTAAGGGGGTTAAGCTCCTACGAGCAGTACTTC.

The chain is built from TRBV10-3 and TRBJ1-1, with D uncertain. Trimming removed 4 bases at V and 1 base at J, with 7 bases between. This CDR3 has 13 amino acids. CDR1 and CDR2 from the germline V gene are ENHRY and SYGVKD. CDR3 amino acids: CAISAYTNTEAFF. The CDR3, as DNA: TGTGCCATCAGTGCTTACACGAACACTGAAGCTTTCTTT.